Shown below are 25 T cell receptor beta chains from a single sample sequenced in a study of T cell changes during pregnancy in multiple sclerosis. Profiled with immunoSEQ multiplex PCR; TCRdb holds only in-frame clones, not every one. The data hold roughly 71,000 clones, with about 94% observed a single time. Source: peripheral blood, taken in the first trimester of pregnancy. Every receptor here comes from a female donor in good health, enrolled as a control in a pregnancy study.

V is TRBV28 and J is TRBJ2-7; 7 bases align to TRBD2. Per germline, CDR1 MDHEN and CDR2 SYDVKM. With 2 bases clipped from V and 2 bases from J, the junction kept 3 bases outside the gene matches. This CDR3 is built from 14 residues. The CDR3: CASSLRGLTYEQYF. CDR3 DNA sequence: TGTGCCAGCAGTTTAAGGGGACTAACCTACGAGCAGTACTTC.

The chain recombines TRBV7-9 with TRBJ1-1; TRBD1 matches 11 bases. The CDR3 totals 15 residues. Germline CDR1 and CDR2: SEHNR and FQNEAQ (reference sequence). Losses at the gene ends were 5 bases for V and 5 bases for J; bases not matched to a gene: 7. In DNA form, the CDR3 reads TGTGCCAGCAGCCCGTGGACAGGGGGCAGGACTGAAGCTTTCTTT. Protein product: CASSPWTGGRTEAFF.

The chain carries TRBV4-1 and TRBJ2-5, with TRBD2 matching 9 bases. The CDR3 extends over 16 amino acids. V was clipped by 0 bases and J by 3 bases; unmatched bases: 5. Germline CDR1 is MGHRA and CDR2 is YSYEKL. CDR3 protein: CASSQDNSGSEETQYF. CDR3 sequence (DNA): TGCGCCAGCAGCCAAGATAATAGCGGGAGTGAAGAGACCCAGTACTTC.

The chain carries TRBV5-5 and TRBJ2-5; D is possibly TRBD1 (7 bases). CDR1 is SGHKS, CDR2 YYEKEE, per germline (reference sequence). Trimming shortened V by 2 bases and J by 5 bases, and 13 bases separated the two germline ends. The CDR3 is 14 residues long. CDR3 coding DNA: TGTGCCAGCAGCTTCGGGCAGGGGGGCGAGACCCAGTACTTC. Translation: CASSFGQGGETQYF.

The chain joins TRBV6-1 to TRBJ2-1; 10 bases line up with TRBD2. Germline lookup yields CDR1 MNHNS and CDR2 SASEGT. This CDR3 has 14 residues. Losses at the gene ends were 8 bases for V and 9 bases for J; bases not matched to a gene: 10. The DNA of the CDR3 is TGTGCCAGCTTTTTCGGAGTAGCGGGAGGTGAGCAGTTCTTC. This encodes CASFFGVAGGEQFF.

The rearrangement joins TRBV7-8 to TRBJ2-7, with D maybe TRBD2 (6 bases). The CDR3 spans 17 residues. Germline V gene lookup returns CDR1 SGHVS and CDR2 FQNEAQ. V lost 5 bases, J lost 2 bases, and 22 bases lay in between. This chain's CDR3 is CASSPREPGEGAYEQYF. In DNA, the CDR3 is TGTGCCAGCAGCCCCCGGGAGCCGGGAGAAGGCGCCTACGAGCAGTACTTC.

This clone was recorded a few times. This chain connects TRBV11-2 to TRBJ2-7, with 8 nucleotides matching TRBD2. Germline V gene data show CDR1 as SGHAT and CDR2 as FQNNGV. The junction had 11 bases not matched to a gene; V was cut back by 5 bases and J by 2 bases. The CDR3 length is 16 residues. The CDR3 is CASSAGRLAGTYEQYF. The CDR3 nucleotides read TGTGCCAGCAGCGCTGGGAGGCTAGCGGGCACCTACGAGCAGTACTTC.

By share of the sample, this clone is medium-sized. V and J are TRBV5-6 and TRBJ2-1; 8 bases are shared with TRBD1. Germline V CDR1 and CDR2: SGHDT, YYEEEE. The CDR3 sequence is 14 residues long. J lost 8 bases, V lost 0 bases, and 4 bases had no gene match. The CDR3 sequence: CASSLEGQGHEQFF. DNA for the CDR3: TGTGCCAGCAGCTTGGAAGGACAGGGACATGAGCAGTTCTTC.

CDR3 sequence (DNA): TGTGCCAGCAGTTCCCCAGCGGGAGGGCCCGGCAATGAGCAGTTCTTC. Encoded protein: CASSSPAGGPGNEQFF. The chain has TRBV27 and TRBJ2-1; TRBD2 aligns across 10 bases. V was pared by 4 bases and J by 6 bases, with 9 bases of the junction left unmatched. This CDR3 region has 16 residues. CDR1 is MNHEY, CDR2 SMNVEV, per germline (reference sequence).

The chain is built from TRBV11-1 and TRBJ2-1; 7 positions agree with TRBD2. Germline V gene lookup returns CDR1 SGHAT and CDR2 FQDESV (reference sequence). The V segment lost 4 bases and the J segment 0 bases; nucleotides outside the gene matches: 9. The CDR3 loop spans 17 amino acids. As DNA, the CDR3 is TGTGCCAGCAGCTCCAGAACTAGCGCAAGCTCCTACAATGAGCAGTTCTTC. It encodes CASSSRTSASSYNEQFF.

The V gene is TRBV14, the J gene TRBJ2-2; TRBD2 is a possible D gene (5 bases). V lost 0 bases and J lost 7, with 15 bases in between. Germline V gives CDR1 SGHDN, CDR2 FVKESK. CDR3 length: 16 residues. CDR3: CASSQDKGSFDGELFF. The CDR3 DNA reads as TGTGCCAGCAGCCAAGATAAAGGGAGCTTTGACGGGGAGCTGTTTTTT.

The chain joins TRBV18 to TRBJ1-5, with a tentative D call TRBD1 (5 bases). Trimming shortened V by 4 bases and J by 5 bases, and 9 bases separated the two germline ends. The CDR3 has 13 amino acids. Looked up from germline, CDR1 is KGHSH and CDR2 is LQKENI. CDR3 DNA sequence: TGTGCCAGCTCACAGGGGATCGATCAGCCCCAGCATTTT. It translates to CASSQGIDQPQHF.

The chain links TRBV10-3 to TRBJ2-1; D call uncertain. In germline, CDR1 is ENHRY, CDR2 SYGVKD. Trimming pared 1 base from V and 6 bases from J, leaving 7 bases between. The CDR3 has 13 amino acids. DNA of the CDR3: TGTGCCATCAGTGAGTATCTAGGCAATGAGCAGTTCTTC. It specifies CAISEYLGNEQFF.

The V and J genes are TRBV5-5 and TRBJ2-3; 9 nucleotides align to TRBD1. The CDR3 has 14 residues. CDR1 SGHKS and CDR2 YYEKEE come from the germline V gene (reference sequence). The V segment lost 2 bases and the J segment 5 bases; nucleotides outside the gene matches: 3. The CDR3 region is CASSLDRGKDTQYF. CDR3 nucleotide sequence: TGTGCCAGCAGCTTAGACAGGGGGAAAGATACGCAGTATTTT.

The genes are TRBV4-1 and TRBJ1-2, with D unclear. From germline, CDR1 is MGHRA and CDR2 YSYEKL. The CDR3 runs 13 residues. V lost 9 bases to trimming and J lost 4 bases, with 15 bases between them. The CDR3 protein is CASRQEEFYGYTF. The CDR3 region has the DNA TGCGCCAGTAGGCAGGAGGAATTCTATGGCTACACCTTC.

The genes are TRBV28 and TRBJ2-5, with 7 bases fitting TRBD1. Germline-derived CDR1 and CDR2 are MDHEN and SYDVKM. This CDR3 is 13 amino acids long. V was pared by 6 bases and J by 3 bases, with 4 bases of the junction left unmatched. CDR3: CASSPGQEETQYF. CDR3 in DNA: TGTGCCAGCAGCCCCGGACAGGAAGAGACCCAGTACTTC.

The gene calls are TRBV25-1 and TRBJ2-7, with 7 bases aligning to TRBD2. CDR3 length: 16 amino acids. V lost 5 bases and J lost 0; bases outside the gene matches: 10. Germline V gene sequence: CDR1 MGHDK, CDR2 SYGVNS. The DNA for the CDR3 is TGTGCCAGCAGTAATATAGGGACTACGAGCTCCTACGAGCAGTACTTC. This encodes CASSNIGTTSSYEQYF.

The CDR3, as DNA: TGTGCCAGCAGCCAAACTAGCGGGAGTTCCTACGAGCAGTACTTC. Encoded protein: CASSQTSGSSYEQYF. The rearrangement joins TRBV4-2 to TRBJ2-7; 11 bases align to TRBD2. The V and J ends lost 2 bases and 1 base, in that order; junction bases with no gene match: 1. This CDR3 has 15 amino acids. Germline-derived CDR1 and CDR2 are LGHNA and YNFKEQ.

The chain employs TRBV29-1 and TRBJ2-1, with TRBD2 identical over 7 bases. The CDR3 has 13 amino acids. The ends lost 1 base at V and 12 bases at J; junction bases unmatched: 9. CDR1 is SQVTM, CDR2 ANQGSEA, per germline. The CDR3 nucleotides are TGCAGCGTTGAAGGGACTAGTTTGTTCGGGCAGTTCTTC. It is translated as CSVEGTSLFGQFF.

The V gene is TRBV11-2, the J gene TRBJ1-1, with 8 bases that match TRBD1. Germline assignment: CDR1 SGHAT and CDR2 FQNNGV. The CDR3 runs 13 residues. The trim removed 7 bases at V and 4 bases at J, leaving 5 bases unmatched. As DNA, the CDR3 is TGTGCCAGCACCCTTACAGGGGGCACTGAAGCTTTCTTT. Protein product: CASTLTGGTEAFF.

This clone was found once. The CDR3 protein is CASSQLGTSGTDTQYF. CDR3 in DNA: TGCGCCAGCAGCCAGCTCGGGACTAGCGGGACAGATACGCAGTATTTT. The rearrangement links TRBV4-1 to TRBJ2-3; 12 nucleotides match TRBD2. The ends lost 3 bases at V and 3 bases at J; junction bases unmatched: 4. The CDR3 extends over 16 amino acids. Germline V gene lookup returns CDR1 MGHRA and CDR2 YSYEKL.

The CDR3 here is CASSPRLAGAPSYEQYF. In DNA, the CDR3 is TGTGCCAGTAGCCCCCGACTAGCGGGAGCTCCCTCCTACGAGCAGTACTTC. The chain employs TRBV19 and TRBJ2-7, with 12 bases lining up with TRBD2. Germline-derived CDR1 and CDR2 are LNHDA and SQIVND (reference sequence). V was pared by 6 bases and J by 0 bases, with 9 bases of the junction left unmatched. The CDR3 has 17 amino acids.

The CDR3 DNA reads as TGCAGCGTTGGGGCTAGCGGAAAAGAGACCCAGTACTTC. Residues: CSVGASGKETQYF. The V call is TRBV29-1, the J call TRBJ2-5; TRBD2 agrees at 7 bases. This CDR3 has 13 residues. Trimming at V came to 4 bases and at J to 3 bases, leaving 5 bases not matched to a gene. Germline assignment: CDR1 SQVTM and CDR2 ANQGSEA.

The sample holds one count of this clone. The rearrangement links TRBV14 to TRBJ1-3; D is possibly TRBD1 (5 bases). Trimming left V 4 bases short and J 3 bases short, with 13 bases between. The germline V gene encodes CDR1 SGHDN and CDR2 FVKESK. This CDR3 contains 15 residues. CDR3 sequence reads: CASSPGRGGGNTIYF. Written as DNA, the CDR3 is TGTGCCAGCAGCCCCGGGAGGGGAGGTGGAAACACCATATATTTT.

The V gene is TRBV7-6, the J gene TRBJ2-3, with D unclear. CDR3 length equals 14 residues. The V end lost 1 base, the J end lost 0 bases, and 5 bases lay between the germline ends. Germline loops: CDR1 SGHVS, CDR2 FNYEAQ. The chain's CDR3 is CASSLDFSTDTQYF. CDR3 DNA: TGTGCCAGCAGCTTAGACTTTAGCACAGATACGCAGTATTTT.